A single sample is the source of the 32 T cell receptor beta chains below, sequenced in a study of T cells after yellow fever vaccination. TCRdb passed the 5' RACE reads through MiXCR, listing each CDR3 protein once. The sample records approximately 11,000 distinct CDR3 sequences, around 4.8% being singletons. The specimen comprised PBMCs, either bulk or a sorted T-cell subset (CD4+, CD8+, memory, or dextramer-sorted; not recorded which), sampled around 15 days after the first yellow fever vaccination. The receptors originated from a man aged 18 to 30 who received the YFV17D yellow fever vaccine.

Many counts were recorded for this clonotype. The rearrangement links TRBV20-1 to TRBJ1-6, with TRBD1 as a possible D gene (6 bases). Germline V CDR1 and CDR2: DFQATT, SNEGSKA (reference sequence). The CDR3 sequence is 14 residues long. V lost 3 bases and J lost 7, with 13 bases in between. The CDR3 DNA is TGCAGTGCTAGCTACAGGGTCTCCAATTCACCCCTCCACTTT. Translating it yields CSASYRVSNSPLHF.

This clonotype is categorized as medium-sized. The chain is built from TRBV12-3 or TRBV12-4 and TRBJ1-1; D gene ambiguous. The CDR3 is 13 amino acids. Trimming left V 6 bases short and J 1 base short, with 9 bases between. CDR3 loop: CASRAVGNTEAFF. The CDR3 DNA sequence: TGTGCCAGCAGGGCCGTAGGGAACACTGAAGCTTTCTTT.

This clonotype has at least ten counts. The V call is TRBV19, the J call TRBJ2-7; 9 bases fit TRBD2. The CDR3 has 15 residues. V lost 5 bases, J lost 3 bases, and 8 bases stayed unmatched. Germline assignment: CDR1 LNHDA and CDR2 SQIVND (reference sequence). CDR3 loop: CASSSPLAGNYEQYF. CDR3 nucleotide sequence: TGTGCCAGTAGTTCGCCTCTAGCGGGGAACTACGAGCAGTACTTC.

This clonotype was picked up many times. The rearrangement joins TRBV6-5 to TRBJ2-4; 10 positions match TRBD1. The V and J ends lost 6 bases and 8 bases, in that order; junction bases with no gene match: 13. Looked up from germline, CDR1 is MNHEY and CDR2 is SVGAGI. The CDR3 has 16 residues. Written as DNA, the CDR3 is TGTGCCAGCAGCACCCAACTAGACAGGGGGCGAGACATTCAGTACTTC. Its translation: CASSTQLDRGRDIQYF.

This clonotype appeared many times. The chain joins TRBV12-3 or TRBV12-4 to TRBJ2-2; D unclear. This CDR3 region has 15 residues. Trimming cost V 6 bases and J 0 bases, with 11 bases left between them. The CDR3 nucleotides read TGTGCCAGCAGGACCGGGTTCCCGAACACCGGGGAGCTGTTTTTT. Protein sequence: CASRTGFPNTGELFF.

This clonotype is medium-sized within its sample. This chain links TRBV6-2 or TRBV6-3 with TRBJ1-5; D uncertain. Trimming pared 2 bases from V and 5 bases from J, leaving 10 bases between. The germline V gene encodes CDR1 MNHEY and CDR2 SVGEGT. The CDR3 covers 14 residues. The CDR3 reads CASSYGLGYQPQHF. The DNA of the CDR3 is TGTGCCAGCAGTTACGGGCTAGGGTATCAGCCCCAGCATTTT.

This clonotype was seen many times. Here the CDR3 reads CASSSPIDTEAFF. The CDR3 coding sequence is TGTGCCAGCAGTAGCCCAATCGACACTGAAGCTTTCTTT. This chain connects TRBV6-6 to TRBJ1-1, with D uncertain. The germline CDR1 and CDR2 sequences are MNHNY and SVGAGI (reference sequence). The CDR3 consists of 13 residues. V was shortened by 5 bases and J by 3 bases, with 10 bases between the two germline ends.

In this sample, this clonotype turned up many times. V gene TRBV4-3 combines with J gene TRBJ2-5, with D perhaps given as TRBD1 or TRBD2 (7 bases each). The germline gives CDR1 LGHNA, CDR2 YSLEER. The CDR3 is 16 residues long. V dropped 2 bases and J dropped 4 bases, with 17 bases sitting between them. The CDR3 reads CASSQIYQGGAETQYF. CDR3 DNA sequence: TGCGCCAGCAGCCAAATATACCAGGGGGGGGCAGAGACCCAGTACTTC.

The genes are TRBV3-1 and TRBJ2-2, with a possible D match to TRBD2 (5 bases). The CDR3 runs 17 residues. V dropped 11 bases and J dropped 0 bases, with 22 bases sitting between them. CDR1 and CDR2 from the germline V gene are LGHDT and YNNKEL (reference sequence). Written as DNA, the CDR3 is TGTGCCTGCTCCCAGCAAGTTGGACTCCCGAACACCGGGGAGCTGTTTTTT. Its protein product is CACSQQVGLPNTGELFF.

This clonotype came up many times. The chain uses TRBV14 and TRBJ2-2; 9 nucleotides agree with TRBD2. CDR1 and CDR2 (germline): SGHDN, FVKESK. This CDR3 region has 18 residues. Germline trimming cut 2 bases from V and 5 bases from J; bases unmatched to any gene: 12. CDR3 DNA sequence: TGTGCCAGCAGCCAAACGCGGGGGGGCCTGAGTAGGACCGGGGAGCTGTTTTTT. The encoded protein is CASSQTRGGLSRTGELFF.

This clonotype was seen ten or more times. The chain employs TRBV6-5 and TRBJ2-5, with 8 nucleotides matching TRBD1. J lost 5 bases, V lost 4 bases, and 6 bases had no gene match. The CDR3 spans 14 residues. The germline V gene encodes CDR1 MNHEY and CDR2 SVGAGI. The CDR3 DNA reads TGTGCCAGCAGTTCCTCCGGGACAGGCGAGACCCAGTACTTC. Translated: CASSSSGTGETQYF.

This clonotype rates as medium-sized. The chain couples TRBV10-3 to TRBJ1-6; D uncertain. CDR1 ENHRY and CDR2 SYGVKD come from the germline V gene. The CDR3 is made up of 15 amino acids. V gave up 6 bases and J gave up 10 bases, with 19 bases separating them. The CDR3 DNA reads as TGTGCCATCAGCCCCATCGCGAGCTTTGGATCACCCCTCCACTTT. Its protein is CAISPIASFGSPLHF.

This clonotype counts as medium-sized. The J gene is TRBJ2-3, the V gene TRBV20-1; unclear D gene. This CDR3 has 16 residues. The V end was cut by 3 bases, the J end by 0 bases, with 16 bases between. CDR1 and CDR2 from the germline V gene are DFQATT and SNEGSKA (reference sequence). This CDR3 reads CSASQRDIDSTDTQYF. CDR3 DNA: TGCAGTGCTAGTCAACGTGATATCGATAGCACAGATACGCAGTATTTT.

There are a few counts of this clonotype. This chain uses TRBV7-8 with TRBJ1-5; possibly TRBD1 for D (6 bases). V gave up 7 bases and J gave up 4 bases, with 11 bases separating them. This CDR3 contains 13 residues. Germline V gives CDR1 SGHVS, CDR2 FQNEAQ. The chain's CDR3 is CASTAGENQPQHF. Written as DNA, the CDR3 is TGTGCCAGCACCGCAGGGGAAAATCAGCCCCAGCATTTT.

This clonotype is categorized as medium-sized. The genes are TRBV7-2 and TRBJ2-7, with D tentatively TRBD1 or TRBD2 (6 bases each). Germline V gene data show CDR1 as SGHTA and CDR2 as FQGNSA. V was pared by 2 bases and J by 6 bases, with 20 bases between. The CDR3 has 16 amino acids. CDR3 DNA sequence: TGTGCCAGCAGCTTACAAGGGGGGACGGCCTCCGGCGAGCAGTACTTC. Its translation: CASSLQGGTASGEQYF.

The sample holds many counts of this clonotype. The V and J genes are TRBV11-2 and TRBJ2-5; TRBD1 matches at 8 bases. The V gene's germline CDR1 is SGHAT and CDR2 FQNNGV. V shed 2 bases and J 2 bases; nucleotides not matched to a gene: 4. The length of the CDR3 is 15 residues. CDR3 in amino acids: CASSLLDRDQETQYF. The DNA of the CDR3 is TGTGCCAGCAGCTTATTGGACAGGGATCAAGAGACCCAGTACTTC.

This clonotype was observed at least ten times. The rearrangement joins TRBV4-1 to TRBJ2-6, with TRBD2 identical over 7 bases. The CDR3 is 16 amino acids. V lost 4 bases, J lost 2 bases, and 5 bases stayed unmatched. CDR1 MGHRA and CDR2 YSYEKL come from the germline V gene. The CDR3: CASSRGGFAGANVLTF. As DNA, the CDR3 is TGCGCCAGCAGCCGGGGGGGGTTCGCTGGGGCCAACGTCCTGACTTTC.

This clonotype was seen ten or more times. The chain joins TRBV6-2 or TRBV6-3 to TRBJ1-5; D may be TRBD1 (5 bases). Germline lookup yields CDR1 MNHEY and CDR2 SVGEGT. The germline V and J ends were trimmed by 0 bases and 0 bases, with 9 bases remaining between them. The CDR3 is made up of 16 amino acids. CDR3 in amino acids: CASSYSGAYSNQPQHF. CDR3 nucleotide sequence: TGTGCCAGCAGTTACTCTGGGGCCTATAGCAATCAGCCCCAGCATTTT.

This clonotype was recorded many times. V is TRBV2 and J is TRBJ2-7; D is unresolved. CDR3 length: 12 amino acids. Germline CDR1 reads SNHLY; CDR2 reads FYNNEI. V lost 8 bases and J lost 3, with 11 bases in between. As DNA, the CDR3 is TGTGCCAGCCAGAGGCAGAGCTACGAGCAGTACGTC. Translating it yields CASQRQSYEQYV.

By share of the sample, this clonotype is medium-sized. The CDR3 sequence: CASSFVSGNTIYF. The CDR3 coding sequence is TGTGCCAGCAGCTTCGTCTCTGGAAACACCATATATTTT. The rearrangement links TRBV11-2 to TRBJ1-3; D is undetermined. The V gene lost 3 bases and the J gene lost 0 bases, with 3 bases spanning the gap. The germline gives CDR1 SGHAT, CDR2 FQNNGV. The CDR3 has 13 amino acids.

This clonotype was observed many times. This CDR3 is CASSRQGVSAYGYTF. The CDR3 DNA sequence: TGTGCCAGCTCACGGCAGGGAGTTTCGGCCTATGGCTACACCTTC. The chain has TRBV18 and TRBJ1-2; maybe TRBD1 (5 bases). V was pared by 4 bases and J by 4 bases, with 16 bases between. The germline V gene encodes CDR1 KGHSH and CDR2 LQKENI. The CDR3 spans 15 residues.

This clonotype is labeled medium-sized. This sequence joins TRBV20-1 and TRBJ2-5; 12 positions agree with TRBD2. The germline V gene encodes CDR1 DFQATT and CDR2 SNEGSKA (reference sequence). This CDR3 contains 14 residues. Unmatched junction bases numbered 1, after V lost 1 base and J lost 4 bases. The CDR3 DNA sequence: TGCAGTGCTAGAGGACTAGCGGGGGTAGAGACCCAGTACTTC. Translation: CSARGLAGVETQYF.

Within the sample, this clonotype is medium-sized (0.01 to 0.1%). The chain couples TRBV21-1 to TRBJ2-3; the listed D gene, TRBD2, was not tested against the DNA. TRBV21-1 is a recognized pseudogene. The CDR3 covers 14 residues. The CDR3: CASSRRARSDTQYF. The CDR3 DNA reads TGTGCCAGCAGCCGGAGAGCCAGGTCAGATACGCAGTATTTT.

This clonotype came up many times. The chain carries TRBV7-2 and TRBJ1-5; 8 nucleotides line up with TRBD1. Germline V gene data show CDR1 as SGHTA and CDR2 as FQGNSA. CDR3 length: 13 amino acids. V lost 5 bases to trimming and J lost 7 bases; unmatched junction nucleotides: 4. The DNA for the CDR3 is TGTGCCAGCAGCGGACAGGGTAGCCAGCCCCAGCATTTT. It specifies CASSGQGSQPQHF.

This clonotype was recorded at least ten times. The chain carries TRBV7-2 and TRBJ2-3; 14 bases are shared with TRBD2. Germline CDR1 reads SGHTA; CDR2 reads FQGNSA. The CDR3 sequence is 17 residues long. V was clipped by 5 bases and J by 1 base; unmatched bases: 5. This CDR3 is CASSTRTSGGRTDTQYF. CDR3 DNA: TGTGCCAGCAGCACCCGGACTAGCGGGGGGCGCACAGATACGCAGTATTTT.

This clonotype was observed many times. J is TRBJ1-6 and V is TRBV2; TRBD1 matches at 7 bases. Per the germline V gene, CDR1 is SNHLY and CDR2 is FYNNEI. V shed 5 bases and J 0 bases; nucleotides not matched to a gene: 10. The CDR3 contains 18 residues. CDR3 sequence (DNA): TGTGCCAGCAGTCCGGGACAGAGGGATAGCTCCTATAATTCACCCCTCCACTTT. Its protein product is CASSPGQRDSSYNSPLHF.

This clonotype was counted many times. V usage is TRBV29-1 and J usage is TRBJ1-2, with a tentative D call TRBD1 (5 bases). Trimming shortened V by 1 base and J by 6 bases, and 18 bases separated the two germline ends. CDR1 is SQVTM, CDR2 ANQGSEA, per germline. The CDR3 spans 15 residues. DNA of the CDR3: TGCAGCGTTGAAGTTCCCTTAGCAGGGACGGATGGCTACACCTTC. This encodes CSVEVPLAGTDGYTF.

In its sample, this clonotype was seen many times. V gene TRBV5-1 combines with J gene TRBJ2-3; D unclear. There are 14 residues in the CDR3. CDR1 is SGHRS, CDR2 YFSETQ, per germline. The V end was cut by 7 bases, the J end by 0 bases, with 12 bases between. The CDR3 reads CASFSWSSTDTQYF. For the CDR3, the DNA is TGCGCCAGCTTCTCTTGGTCCAGCACAGATACGCAGTATTTT.

This clonotype showed up many times. The chain employs TRBV4-3 and TRBJ2-7, with D maybe TRBD2 (5 bases). Per the germline V gene, CDR1 is LGHNA and CDR2 is YSLEER. This CDR3 is 16 amino acids long. Deletions cut 0 bases from V and 3 bases from J, with 15 bases between. The CDR3 region is CASSQELGAGDYEQYF. CDR3 coding DNA: TGCGCCAGCAGCCAAGAGCTGGGAGCCGGGGACTACGAGCAGTACTTC.

This clonotype was counted many times. This chain uses TRBV20-1 with TRBJ1-2; 8 bases agree with TRBD1. Looked up from germline, CDR1 is DFQATT and CDR2 is SNEGSKA (reference sequence). The CDR3 has 14 residues. The V and J ends lost 6 bases and 3 bases, in that order; junction bases with no gene match: 9. The CDR3 nucleotides are TGCAGTGCAGGACAGGGCTTTCTGGACTATGGCTACACCTTC. The encoded protein is CSAGQGFLDYGYTF.

By frequency in the sample, this clonotype is medium-sized (0.01 to 0.1%). The chain joins TRBV24-1 to TRBJ2-1, with D possibly TRBD2 on 7 matching bases. The CDR3 covers 15 residues. Trimming pared 6 bases from V and 1 base from J, leaving 12 bases between. Germline values: CDR1 KGHDR, CDR2 SFDVKD. The CDR3 coding sequence is TGTGCCACCAGTTGGACAGCGGGGTCCTACAATGAGCAGTTCTTC. As protein: CATSWTAGSYNEQFF.

This clonotype is medium-sized within its sample. The chain recombines TRBV20-1 with TRBJ2-7; 8 bases are shared with TRBD2. Germline lookup yields CDR1 DFQATT and CDR2 SNEGSKA (reference sequence). The CDR3 loop spans 13 amino acids. V was pared by 6 bases and J by 4 bases, with 8 bases of the junction left unmatched. CDR3 sequence reads: CSALGGEAYEQYF. CDR3 bases: TGCAGTGCCCTCGGGGGGGAAGCGTACGAGCAGTACTTC.